These T cell receptor beta chains were read from a single sample in a study of STAT5B mutations in CD4+ large granular lymphocyte leukemia. Generated by immunoSEQ multiplex PCR, the TCRdb table keeps only in-frame clones and is missing some. This table has about 46,000 clones, about 80% appearing once. Sequencing was performed on CD4+ T cells from blood buffy coats. Source of these receptors: a human donor in good health. The CDR3 runs from the conserved cysteine through the conserved F or W. D genes are given only for firm matches. For some rows the clone size is stated as once, few or many, or as a class when expanded; others skip it.

d_call | j_call | v_call | clone_size | cdr3_aa | cdr3_nt
- | TRBJ2-7 | TRBV11-2 | - | CASSLVGGYEQYF | TGTGCCAGCAGCTTAGTTGGCGGCTACGAGCAGTACTTC
TRBD1 | TRBJ1-6 | TRBV5-1 | - | CASSVQTGANSPLHF | TGCGCCAGCAGCGTGCAGACAGGGGCGAATTCACCCCTCCACTTT
TRBD2 | TRBJ2-3 | TRBV19 | - | CASRRTSGRATDTQYF | TGTGCCAGTCGGAGGACTAGCGGGAGGGCCACAGATACGCAGTATTTT
- | TRBJ2-7 | TRBV7-9 | - | CASSFSADEQYF | TGTGCCAGCAGCTTTTCGGCGGACGAGCAGTACTTC
- | TRBJ1-2 | TRBV27 | - | CASSLEAGQNYGYTF | TGTGCCAGCAGTTTAGAGGCAGGGCAGAACTATGGCTACACCTTC
- | TRBJ2-5 | TRBV7-7 | - | CASSLGGGGEETQYF | TGTGCCAGCAGCTTAGGTGGGGGGGGCGAAGAGACCCAGTACTTC
- | TRBJ2-7 | TRBV7-9 | - | CASSLGLRGSSYEQYF | TGTGCCAGCAGCTTAGGTTTGAGGGGCAGCTCATACGAGCAGTACTTC
- | TRBJ1-1 | TRBV6-1 | - | CASSEADGVEGEAFF | TGTGCCAGCAGTGAAGCGGACGGGGTAGAAGGTGAAGCTTTCTTT
TRBD2 | TRBJ2-5 | TRBV6-5 | - | CASRSSGGETQYF | TGTGCCAGCAGGTCTAGCGGGGGAGAGACCCAGTACTTC
- | TRBJ2-2 | TRBV19 | - | CASRAGKAGELFF | TGTGCCAGTAGGGCGGGCAAGGCCGGGGAGCTGTTTTTT
- | TRBJ1-1 | TRBV21-1 | few | CASSRDRNTEAFF | TGTGCCAGCAGCAGGGATAGGAACACTGAAGCTTTCTTT
TRBD1 | TRBJ1-5 | TRBV5-1 | - | CASSWGQYYSNQPQHF | TGCGCCAGCAGCTGGGGACAGTACTATAGCAATCAGCCCCAGCATTTT
- | TRBJ1-1 | TRBV20-1 | few | CRQGTDTEAFF | TGCAGACAGGGAACGGACACTGAAGCTTTCTTT
- | TRBJ2-3 | TRBV10-2 | - | CASSVRDSDTQYF | TGCGCCAGCAGTGTCAGGGATTCAGATACGCAGTATTTT
- | TRBJ1-4 | TRBV5-4 | - | CASSPGRPTNEKLFF | TGTGCCAGCAGCCCCGGTAGGCCAACTAATGAAAAACTGTTTTTT
- | TRBJ2-1 | TRBV7-9 | - | CASSLDLGRTAYNEQFF | TGTGCCAGCAGCCTAGATCTAGGACGGACAGCCTACAATGAGCAGTTCTTC
- | TRBJ2-5 | TRBV28 | - | CASSLYGSAETQYF | TGTGCCAGCAGTTTATACGGGAGCGCCGAGACCCAGTACTTC
- | TRBJ1-2 | TRBV19 | - | CASSIDSGDRPQRGYTF | TGTGCCAGTAGTATAGATTCGGGAGACAGGCCTCAGCGTGGCTACACCTTC
- | TRBJ2-5 | TRBV5-4 | - | CASKGGEVQETQYF | TGTGCCAGCAAGGGGGGCGAGGTCCAAGAGACCCAGTACTTC
- | TRBJ1-4 | TRBV18 | - | CASSPPVSFATNEKLFF | TGTGCCAGCTCACCACCTGTCAGCTTTGCAACTAATGAAAAACTGTTTTTT
TRBD1 | TRBJ1-1 | TRBV10-1 | - | CASSPGQGAEAFF | TGCGCCAGCAGTCCGGGACAGGGCGCTGAAGCTTTCTTT
- | TRBJ1-3 | TRBV7-9 | - | CASSLAGVGNTIYF | TGTGCCAGCAGCTTAGCAGGGGTTGGAAACACCATATATTTT
TRBD1 | TRBJ1-2 | TRBV29-1 | - | CSTWDSAHGYTF | TGCAGCACCTGGGACAGCGCGCATGGCTACACCTTC
TRBD1 | TRBJ1-5 | TRBV5-1 | - | CASSPGQAPSNQPQHF | TGCGCCAGCAGCCCGGGACAGGCGCCTAGCAATCAGCCCCAGCATTTT
- | TRBJ2-7 | TRBV11-2 | once | CASSLGFIGDEQYF | TGTGCCAGCAGCTTAGGATTCATAGGGGACGAGCAGTACTTC
TRBD2 | TRBJ2-1 | TRBV5-1 | once | CASSQTSGPYNEQFF | TGCGCCAGCAGCCAGACTAGCGGTCCCTACAATGAGCAGTTCTTC
- | TRBJ2-1 | TRBV10-3 | - | CAIGRDTPQQFF | TGTGCCATCGGCCGTGACACTCCTCAGCAGTTCTTC
- | TRBJ2-5 | TRBV7-9 | - | CANGYGGSETQYF | TGTGCCAATGGGTACGGGGGATCAGAGACCCAGTACTTC
- | TRBJ2-1 | TRBV7-8 | - | CASSLGTTKGNEQFF | TGTGCCAGCAGCTTAGGGACTACGAAGGGAAATGAGCAGTTCTTC
- | TRBJ2-2 | TRBV27 | - | CASSLFYTGELFF | TGTGCCAGCAGTTTATTCTACACCGGGGAGCTGTTTTTT
TRBD2 | TRBJ2-3 | TRBV11-3 | - | CASSPGLAGVSDTQYF | TGTGCCAGCAGCCCGGGACTAGCGGGAGTATCAGATACGCAGTATTTT